Below are 6 T cell receptor beta chains sequenced from a single sample in a study of blood T cell repertoires in COVID-19. Repertoires were generated with immunoSEQ multiplex PCR, while TCRdb's copy carries only in-frame clones and drops some. The sample has about 47,000 clones; 82% are singletons. The sequencing input was peripheral blood. The receptors shown here come from a human donor with acute or convalescent COVID-19. The donor label of this sample is uncertain.

For the CDR3, the DNA is TGCGCCAGCAGCCAAGATCAGGGACAGGCCTTCGGGCCCCAGCATTTT. Amino acid sequence: CASSQDQGQAFGPQHF. The chain carries TRBV4-1 and TRBJ1-5; 8 bases map to TRBD1. Unmatched junction bases numbered 10, after V lost 0 bases and J lost 9 bases. CDR3 length: 16 residues. The germline V gene encodes CDR1 MGHRA and CDR2 YSYEKL.

The J gene is TRBJ2-2, the V gene TRBV7-7; a weak D match, TRBD2 (7 bases). V lost 5 bases and J lost 7, with 14 bases in between. The CDR3 runs 14 residues. The germline V gene encodes CDR1 SSHAT and CDR2 FNYEAQ (reference sequence). CDR3 sequence: CASSAQGRGGELFF. In nucleotides, the CDR3 is TGTGCCAGCAGCGCCCAGGGGAGGGGCGGGGAGCTGTTTTTT.

This clone has only one observation. The chain links TRBV19 to TRBJ1-3; D ambiguous. The germline V gene encodes CDR1 LNHDA and CDR2 SQIVND (reference sequence). The CDR3 covers 14 residues. The V end lost 1 base, the J end lost 3 bases, and 7 bases lay between the germline ends. The CDR3 sequence: CASSIAQIGNTIYF. In DNA form, the CDR3 reads TGTGCCAGTAGTATAGCACAGATTGGAAACACCATATATTTT.

The chain recombines TRBV9 with TRBJ1-2; maybe TRBD1 (6 bases). V gave up 0 bases and J gave up 0 bases, with 9 bases separating them. This CDR3 has 15 amino acids. Looked up from germline, CDR1 is SGDLS and CDR2 is YYNGEE. The CDR3 DNA reads TGTGCCAGCAGCGTAGTGGGACAAACTAACTATGGCTACACCTTC. This translates into CASSVVGQTNYGYTF. Using reference TRBV9 and TRBJ1-2 for the parts outside the CDR3, the full variable domain is DSGVTQTPKHLITATGQRVTLRCSPRSGDLSVYWYQQSLDQGLQFLIQYYNGEERAKGNILERFSAQQFPDLHSELNLSSLELGDSALYFCASSVVGQTNYGYTFGSGTRLTVV.

This chain connects TRBV6-5 to TRBJ1-4, with TRBD1 as a possible D gene (5 bases). Germline CDR1 is MNHEY and CDR2 is SVGAGI. V lost 6 bases and J lost 8, with 10 bases in between. CDR3 size: 12 residues. Here the CDR3 reads CASRQGNEKLFF. The CDR3 coding sequence is TGTGCCAGCAGGCAGGGCAACGAAAAACTGTTTTTT.

The chain's CDR3 is CASSQDGASSTDTQYF. The CDR3 nucleotides are TGCGCCAGCAGCCAAGATGGGGCGAGCTCTACAGATACGCAGTATTTT. The J gene is TRBJ2-3, the V gene TRBV4-3; perhaps TRBD1 as D (5 bases). Looked up from germline, CDR1 is LGHNA and CDR2 is YSLEER. The CDR3 runs 16 residues. With 0 bases removed from V and 3 bases from J, the gap between germline ends came to 13 bases.